These 30 T cell receptor beta chains originate from one sample sequenced in a study of cytomegalovirus exposure and HLA in healthy donors. PCR primers comprised 60 Vbeta and 13 Jbeta primers. Clones were sequenced by immunoSEQ multiplex PCR, and TCRdb holds only the in-frame ones, with some missing. The repertoire holds 200,000 to 250,000 clones, almost 80% seen once, with less than 4.5% in the top ten. Sequencing input: PBMCs. These receptors all stem from a male donor in good health and CMV-seronegative.

This chain connects TRBV6-1 to TRBJ2-1; 9 nucleotides line up with TRBD2. This CDR3 contains 15 residues. The V and J ends lost 3 bases and 9 bases, in that order; junction bases with no gene match: 9. The germline CDR1 and CDR2 sequences are MNHNS and SASEGT. The CDR3 reads CASSDAGGPLGEQFF. The CDR3 DNA reads TGTGCCAGCAGTGATGCGGGAGGGCCTTTAGGTGAGCAGTTCTTC.

The CDR3 here is CAISVGGNEQFF. The CDR3 nucleotides read TGTGCCATCAGTGTAGGGGGCAATGAGCAGTTCTTC. This chain connects TRBV10-3 to TRBJ2-1; D is perhaps TRBD1 (6 bases). Germline V lookup: CDR1 ENHRY, CDR2 SYGVKD. The CDR3 sequence is 12 residues long. V shed 4 bases and J shed 6 bases, with 7 bases lying between them.

This rearrangement joins TRBV15 to TRBJ2-1, with 7 bases matching TRBD2. With 1 base clipped from V and 4 bases from J, the junction kept 7 bases outside the gene matches. The CDR3 loop spans 16 amino acids. Per germline, CDR1 LNHNV and CDR2 YYDKDF (reference sequence). The CDR3 protein is CATSRVLASGYNEQFF. The CDR3 DNA follows: TGTGCCACCAGCAGAGTTTTGGCTAGCGGATACAATGAGCAGTTCTTC.

The chain couples TRBV18 to TRBJ1-2; 8 bases fit TRBD1. The CDR3 is 13 residues long. The V segment lost 0 bases and the J segment 10 bases; nucleotides outside the gene matches: 4. Per germline, CDR1 KGHSH and CDR2 LQKENI. The CDR3 region has the DNA TGTGCCAGCTCACCACCTGGACAGGGCGACTACACCTTC. The encoded protein is CASSPPGQGDYTF. Full variable domain (missing parts from reference TRBV18 and TRBJ1-2): NAGVMQNPRHLVRRRGQEARLRCSPMKGHSHVYWYRQLPEEGLKFMVYLQKENIIDESGMPKERFSAEFPKEGPSILRIQQVVRGDSAAYFCASSPPGQGDYTFGSGTRLTVV.

The J gene is TRBJ2-3, the V gene TRBV7-9, with 8 positions matching TRBD2. V was pared by 1 base and J by 2 bases, with 5 bases of the junction left unmatched. The CDR3 extends over 16 amino acids. In germline, CDR1 is SEHNR, CDR2 FQNEAQ (reference sequence). This CDR3 reads CASSLGNSGATDTQYF. CDR3 coding DNA: TGTGCCAGCAGCTTAGGGAATAGCGGGGCCACAGATACGCAGTATTTT.

This chain joins TRBV11-2 and TRBJ2-1; no firm D call. The CDR3 has 14 amino acids. Germline V lookup: CDR1 SGHAT, CDR2 FQNNGV. Trimming pared 4 bases from V and 10 bases from J, leaving 17 bases between. CDR3 in amino acids: CASSSHAPLEEQFF. For the CDR3, the DNA is TGTGCCAGCAGCTCCCACGCACCCCTCGAGGAGCAGTTCTTC. The full variable domain, in which reference TRBV11-2 and TRBJ2-1 provide the parts outside the CDR3, is EAGVAQSPRYKIIEKRQSVAFWCNPISGHATLYWYQQILGQGPKLLIQFQNNGVVDDSQLPKDRFSAERLKGVDSTLKIQPAKLEDSAVYLCASSSHAPLEEQFFGPGTRLTVL.

Only a few counts were recorded for this clone. The gene calls are TRBV18 and TRBJ2-3; weak D call: TRBD1 (6 bases). Germline V gene data show CDR1 as KGHSH and CDR2 as LQKENI. The CDR3 has 14 residues. V shed 3 bases and J shed 0 bases, with 7 bases lying between them. The chain's CDR3 is CASSPDRSTDTQYF. Written as DNA, the CDR3 is TGTGCCAGCTCACCCGACAGGAGCACAGATACGCAGTATTTT.

This rearrangement joins TRBV9 to TRBJ2-2, with unresolved D. There are 12 residues in the CDR3. V gave up 2 bases and J gave up 7 bases, with 6 bases separating them. Germline CDR1 reads SGDLS; CDR2 reads YYNGEE. In DNA form, the CDR3 reads TGTGCCAGCAGCGTTGCGTTCGGGGAGCTGTTTTTT. Protein: CASSVAFGELFF.

This clone was detected only once. The chain links TRBV6-1 to TRBJ2-5; TRBD1 agrees at 8 bases. Matching the DNA end better, TRBJ2-7 makes the J call doubtful. From germline, CDR1 is MNHNS and CDR2 SASEGT. The CDR3 has 12 amino acids. The CDR3 sequence is CASRQGVYEQYF. In nucleotides, the CDR3 is TGTGCCAGCAGACAGGGGGTTTACGAGCAGTACTTC.

This chain links TRBV7-6 with TRBJ2-7, with D possibly matching TRBD2 (6 bases). V lost 1 base to trimming and J lost 4 bases, with 14 bases between them. This CDR3 is built from 15 residues. CDR1 and CDR2 from the germline V gene are SGHVS and FNYEAQ. CDR3 nucleotides: TGTGCCAGCAGCTTAGAGTCGCGGGAACAATACGAGCAGTACTTC. This codes for CASSLESREQYEQYF.

The V and J genes are TRBV6-5 and TRBJ2-3; TRBD1 is a possible D gene (6 bases). CDR3 length: 15 residues. V dropped 6 bases and J dropped 6 bases, with 19 bases sitting between them. The germline V gene encodes CDR1 MNHEY and CDR2 SVGAGI. The CDR3 nucleotides are TGTGCCAGCAGCCCCGAGTGGGGGCTCGGGGATACGCAGTATTTT. As protein: CASSPEWGLGDTQYF.

The genes are TRBV7-6 and TRBJ2-5, with 15 bases identical to TRBD2. Germline CDR1 is SGHVS and CDR2 is FNYEAQ. The CDR3 spans 18 residues. The V gene end was trimmed by 1 base and the J gene end by 3 bases; junction bases not matched to a gene: 6. The CDR3 protein is CASSLVGLAGGMKETQYF. The CDR3 bases are TGTGCCAGCAGCTTAGTGGGACTAGCGGGAGGTATGAAAGAGACCCAGTACTTC.

This chain joins TRBV5-6 and TRBJ2-6, with 8 nucleotides matching TRBD1. J was trimmed by 3 bases and V by 6 bases; bases with no gene match: 8. This CDR3 is 16 amino acids long. CDR1 SGHDT and CDR2 YYEEEE come from the germline V gene. In DNA, the CDR3 is TGTGCCAGCAACCTACAGGGGGTGGTTGGGGCCAACGTCCTGACTTTC. It specifies CASNLQGVVGANVLTF.

The chain has TRBV5-6 and TRBJ1-4; no firm D call. The CDR3 consists of 15 residues. The germline gives CDR1 SGHDT, CDR2 YYEEEE. Trimming cost V 4 bases and J 0 bases, with 10 bases left between them. The CDR3 DNA sequence: TGTGCCAGCAGCCAACTCTATCCAACTAATGAAAAACTGTTTTTT. This translates into CASSQLYPTNEKLFF.

The J gene is TRBJ2-7, the V gene TRBV6-5; 10 positions agree with TRBD2. V was pared by 6 bases and J by 2 bases, with 7 bases of the junction left unmatched. CDR1 is MNHEY, CDR2 SVGAGI, per germline. This CDR3 spans 15 amino acids. The CDR3 spells CASSESGTSAYEQYF. In DNA, the CDR3 is TGTGCCAGCAGCGAGTCCGGGACTAGCGCCTACGAGCAGTACTTC.

The sample holds one count of this clone. This chain links TRBV5-1 with TRBJ2-3, with 15 bases identical to TRBD2. CDR3 length: 17 amino acids. Germline V gives CDR1 SGHRS, CDR2 YFSETQ. Trimming removed 4 bases from V and 3 bases from J; junction bases left unmatched: 6. The CDR3 bases are TGCGCCAGCAGCCCAGGGACTAGCGGGAGGAGGACAGATACGCAGTATTTT. Translation: CASSPGTSGRRTDTQYF. The variable domain in full, with the rest retrieved from reference TRBV5-1 and TRBJ2-3, is KAGVTQTPRYLIKTRGQQVTLSCSPISGHRSVSWYQQTPGQGLQFLFEYFSETQRNKGNFPGRFSGRQFSNSRSEMNVSTLELGDSALYLCASSPGTSGRRTDTQYFGPGTRLTVL.

The genes are TRBV7-9 and TRBJ2-1; tentatively, D is TRBD2 (5 bases). This CDR3 region has 11 residues. The germline CDR1 and CDR2 sequences are SEHNR and FQNEAQ (reference sequence). The germline V and J ends were trimmed by 5 bases and 9 bases, with 8 bases remaining between them. The CDR3 loop reads CASSRDGEQFF. The CDR3 bases are TGTGCCAGCAGCCGGGATGGTGAGCAGTTCTTC.

J is TRBJ1-1 and V is TRBV11-2, with TRBD1 identical over 9 bases. The CDR3 is made up of 18 amino acids. V shed 0 bases, J shed 1 base, and the junction held 9 bases outside the gene matches. The germline V gene has CDR1 SGHAT and CDR2 FQNNGV. In nucleotides, the CDR3 is TGTGCCAGCAGCTTAGAAATCCCGGGACAGGGAAAGAACACTGAAGCTTTCTTT. This encodes CASSLEIPGQGKNTEAFF.

This sequence joins TRBV30 and TRBJ2-5, with TRBD2 as a possible D gene (5 bases). Germline loops: CDR1 GTSNPN, CDR2 SVGIG (reference sequence). Trimming took off 5 bases at V and 4 bases at J, with 20 bases between the two ends. This CDR3 is built from 15 residues. CDR3 coding DNA: TGTGCCTGGGCCCCAACCCGGTCCAGCGGAGAGACCCAGTACTTC. Amino acids: CAWAPTRSSGETQYF.

DNA for the CDR3: TGTGCCAGCAGCTTGACGGATAGCGGGGCAGAGGAGTACGAGCAGTACTTC. Translating gives CASSLTDSGAEEYEQYF. This chain uses TRBV7-6 with TRBJ2-7, with 8 bases that match TRBD2. The CDR3 covers 17 residues. J was trimmed by 4 bases and V by 3 bases; bases with no gene match: 14. Germline CDR1 reads SGHVS; CDR2 reads FNYEAQ.

The chain is built from TRBV27 and TRBJ2-2, with 8 bases matching TRBD2. With 5 bases clipped from V and 0 bases from J, the junction kept 5 bases outside the gene matches. Germline V gene sequence: CDR1 MNHEY, CDR2 SMNVEV (reference sequence). The CDR3 covers 16 residues. CDR3 sequence reads: CASSGGLAANTGELFF. The CDR3 DNA sequence: TGTGCCAGCAGTGGCGGACTAGCTGCGAACACCGGGGAGCTGTTTTTT.

The J gene is TRBJ2-1, the V gene TRBV9; 8 bases map to TRBD2. This CDR3 contains 16 residues. The V gene's germline CDR1 is SGDLS and CDR2 YYNGEE. Trimming at V came to 4 bases and at J to 8 bases, leaving 14 bases not matched to a gene. CDR3 region: CASSPNRVAGIDEQFF. CDR3 sequence (DNA): TGTGCCAGCAGCCCAAACCGGGTAGCGGGAATCGATGAGCAGTTCTTC.

This clone was recorded a few times. V gene TRBV5-1 combines with J gene TRBJ1-3, with D unclear. The V and J ends lost 4 bases and 0 bases respectively, with 14 bases between them. Germline lookup yields CDR1 SGHRS and CDR2 YFSETQ. This CDR3 comprises 16 residues. The CDR3 region is CASSLGGVSSGNTIYF. CDR3 DNA sequence: TGCGCCAGCAGCCTGGGAGGAGTGAGCTCTGGAAACACCATATATTTT.

The chain joins TRBV5-6 to TRBJ2-3, with D possibly being TRBD1 (6 bases). Germline loops: CDR1 SGHDT, CDR2 YYEEEE. The CDR3 extends over 14 amino acids. Trimming took 7 bases from V and 6 from J, leaving 18 bases between them. The CDR3, as DNA: TGTGCCAGCCGTCTCATCAGGGGCTTGGATACGCAGTATTTT. It is translated as CASRLIRGLDTQYF.

V and J are TRBV6-5 and TRBJ2-7, with 13 bases that match TRBD2. V trimming: 5 bases; J trimming: 2 bases; junction bases outside the gene matches: 3. The length of the CDR3 is 15 residues. The germline V gene has CDR1 MNHEY and CDR2 SVGAGI. As DNA, the CDR3 is TGTGCCAGCAGTCCCGGGACTAGCGGGACCTACGAGCAGTACTTC. Protein sequence: CASSPGTSGTYEQYF.

This chain joins TRBV23-1 and TRBJ2-7; D might be TRBD1 (5 bases). TRBV23-1 qualifies as an ORF whose function is uncertain. Deletions cut 2 bases from V and 6 bases from J, with 14 bases between. This CDR3 contains 14 residues. The CDR3 bases are TGCGCCAGCAGTCAAGCGAGGACACCTTGCGAGCAGTACTTC. Protein: CASSQARTPCEQYF.

The genes are TRBV18 and TRBJ1-5, with a tentative D call TRBD1 (6 bases). V lost 6 bases to trimming and J lost 7 bases, with 16 bases between them. The CDR3 is 14 amino acids. CDR1 is KGHSH, CDR2 LQKENI, per germline. The CDR3 nucleotides are TGTGCCAGCTCCCTTCAACAGGGAAACCAGCCCCAGCATTTT. Its translation: CASSLQQGNQPQHF.

The rearrangement uses TRBV5-1 and TRBJ2-5; 9 bases are shared with TRBD2. The J call is uncertain, as TRBJ2-7 better fits the DNA end. Germline CDR1 is SGHRS and CDR2 is YFSETQ. This CDR3 has 15 amino acids. The CDR3 DNA follows: TGCGCCAGCAGCGCGGGTAGCGGGAGTACGTACGAGCAGTACTTC. Protein: CASSAGSGSTYEQYF.

This chain uses TRBV19 with TRBJ1-5; weak D call: TRBD1 (5 bases). The CDR3 contains 14 residues. Per the germline V gene, CDR1 is LNHDA and CDR2 is SQIVND (reference sequence). Trimming left V 2 bases short and J 7 bases short, with 12 bases between. The CDR3: CASSITGGRQPQHF. CDR3 coding DNA: TGTGCCAGTAGTATAACGGGGGGACGGCAGCCCCAGCATTTT.

The rearrangement joins TRBV19 to TRBJ2-6; D is possibly TRBD1 (6 bases). V lost 3 bases and J lost 0, with 9 bases in between. The CDR3 totals 16 residues. CDR1 LNHDA and CDR2 SQIVND come from the germline V gene (reference sequence). CDR3 bases: TGTGCCAGTAGTATGGACAGCTCCTCTGGGGCCAACGTCCTGACTTTC. This sequence encodes CASSMDSSSGANVLTF.